A selection of T cell receptor beta chains follows, all from one sample in a study of response to subunit inactivated influenza vaccine. MiXCR, run by TCRdb on the RT-PCR reads, gives a single entry per CDR3 protein. The sample lists some 500,000 distinct CDR3 sequences, approximately 24% occurring once. This specimen consisted of CD4+ T cells sorted from PBMCs, obtained roughly 5 days after vaccination. These receptors originate from a man aged 50-59 years who received an inactivated influenza vaccine. The CDR3 runs from the conserved cysteine through the conserved F or W. Each record gives: D gene, clone size, J gene, V gene, CDR3 protein, CDR3 DNA. A D gene is named only where the DNA matches it firmly. Clone sizes are given selectively: once, few, many, or a class where the clone is expanded.

D: TRBD1
size: few
J: TRBJ2-4
V: TRBV3-1
CDR3: CASSLRTGWGVTKNIQYF
DNA: TGTGCCAGCAGCCTCCGGACAGGGTGGGGAGTTACCAAAAACATTCAGTACTTC

D: NA
size: NA
J: TRBJ2-1
V: TRBV12-3/TRBV12-4
CDR3: CASSLGGGKYNEQFF
DNA: TGTGCCAGCAGTTTAGGAGGGGGGAAATACAATGAGCAGTTCTTC

D: NA
size: few
J: TRBJ2-5
V: TRBV29-1
CDR3: CSVGGRWGGQGGETQYF
DNA: TGCAGCGTTGGGGGAAGGTGGGGTGGCCAGGGCGGAGAGACCCAGTACTTC

D: NA
size: many
J: TRBJ2-3
V: TRBV20-1
CDR3: CSARDDADTQYF
DNA: TGCAGTGCTAGGGACGATGCAGATACGCAGTATTTT

D: TRBD2
size: NA
J: TRBJ2-7
V: TRBV12-3/TRBV12-4
CDR3: CASSASGPSYEQYF
DNA: TGTGCCAGCAGCGCTAGCGGACCTTCGTACGAGCAGTACTTC

D: NA
size: NA
J: TRBJ2-5
V: TRBV5-1
CDR3: CASSPGLTTPETQYF
DNA: TGCGCCAGCAGTCCGGGACTGACCACGCCAGAGACCCAGTACTTC

D: NA
size: many
J: TRBJ2-5
V: TRBV29-1
CDR3: CSVRRGQETQYF
DNA: TGCAGCGTTCGGCGAGGCCAAGAGACCCAGTACTTC

D: NA
size: few
J: TRBJ1-2
V: TRBV20-1
CDR3: CSAGLGGNYGYTF
DNA: TGCAGTGCCGGCCTAGGGGGGAACTATGGCTACACCTTC

D: NA
size: few
J: TRBJ2-2
V: TRBV7-8
CDR3: CASSLKWEAGELFF
DNA: TGTGCCAGCAGCTTAAAGTGGGAGGCCGGGGAGCTGTTTTTT

D: NA
size: few
J: TRBJ2-3
V: TRBV4-2
CDR3: CASRTYRGDTQYF
DNA: TGTGCCAGCAGGACCTACCGAGGGGATACGCAGTATTTT

D: NA
size: NA
J: TRBJ2-7
V: TRBV7-2
CDR3: CASSLRFAGSYEQYF
DNA: TGTGCCAGCAGCTTAAGGTTTGCGGGCTCCTACGAGCAGTACTTC

D: TRBD2
size: few
J: TRBJ2-7
V: TRBV7-2
CDR3: CASSPYGAGAYEQYF
DNA: TGTGCCAGCAGCCCCTACGGGGCGGGAGCCTACGAGCAGTACTTC

D: TRBD2
size: few
J: TRBJ2-7
V: TRBV12-3/TRBV12-4
CDR3: CASSPRTRSYEQYF
DNA: TGTGCCAGCAGCCCACGGACTAGATCCTACGAGCAGTACTTC

D: NA
size: few
J: TRBJ1-5
V: TRBV20-1
CDR3: CSARDGPGEPQHF
DNA: TGCAGTGCTAGAGATGGTCCAGGGGAGCCCCAGCATTTT

D: NA
size: NA
J: TRBJ2-1
V: TRBV10-3
CDR3: CAISGGRSYNEQFF
DNA: TGTGCCATCAGTGGAGGACGCTCCTACAATGAGCAGTTCTTC

D: NA
size: few
J: TRBJ2-1
V: TRBV7-9
CDR3: CASSLARHPRDEQFF
DNA: TGTGCCAGCAGCTTAGCCAGACATCCCCGCGATGAGCAGTTCTTC

D: TRBD1
size: NA
J: TRBJ1-2
V: TRBV9
CDR3: CASSDPGTGYGYTF
DNA: TGTGCCAGCAGCGACCCCGGGACAGGGTATGGCTACACCTTC

D: TRBD2
size: NA
J: TRBJ2-1
V: TRBV20-1
CDR3: CSAGPGAGVLIHEQFF
DNA: TGCAGTGCTGGCCCTGGGGCGGGAGTTCTTATACATGAGCAGTTCTTC

D: NA
size: NA
J: TRBJ2-3
V: TRBV21-1
CDR3: CASSPKSTSNNTDTQYF
DNA: TGTGCCAGCAGCCCGAAATCGACTAGCAACAACACAGATACGCAGTATTTT

D: TRBD2
size: NA
J: TRBJ2-1
V: TRBV12-3/TRBV12-4
CDR3: CASRQGLGGNEQFF
DNA: TGTGCCAGCAGACAGGGACTAGGGGGCAATGAGCAGTTCTTC

D: NA
size: NA
J: TRBJ2-1
V: TRBV5-1
CDR3: CASRRVLARNNEQFF
DNA: TGCGCCAGCCGAAGGGTGCTAGCGAGAAACAATGAGCAGTTCTTC

D: TRBD2
size: NA
J: TRBJ2-2
V: TRBV29-1
CDR3: CSVTSGSGYTGELFF
DNA: TGCAGCGTTACGAGCGGGAGCGGGTACACCGGGGAGCTGTTTTTT

D: NA
size: NA
J: TRBJ2-7
V: TRBV7-2
CDR3: CASSLRRRRGTEEQYF
DNA: TGTGCCAGCAGCTTAAGGCGGCGAAGAGGTACAGAAGAGCAGTACTTC

D: TRBD2
size: NA
J: TRBJ2-3
V: TRBV9
CDR3: CASSVSSGRAVDTQYF
DNA: TGTGCCAGCAGCGTGAGTAGCGGGAGGGCCGTTGATACGCAGTATTTT

D: NA
size: NA
J: TRBJ1-5
V: TRBV6-2/TRBV6-3
CDR3: CASSYLPGVSNQSQHF
DNA: TGTGCCAGCAGTTACCTCCCAGGGGTTAGCAATCAGTCCCAGCATTTT

D: NA
size: NA
J: TRBJ2-2
V: TRBV5-1
CDR3: CASRPGGREYGELFF
DNA: TGCGCCAGCAGACCAGGGGGGCGCGAGTACGGGGAGCTGTTTTTT

D: TRBD2
size: NA
J: TRBJ2-5
V: TRBV20-1
CDR3: CSAKGLAKETQYF
DNA: TGCAGTGCTAAGGGACTAGCGAAAGAGACCCAGTACTTC

D: NA
size: few
J: TRBJ1-4
V: TRBV4-1
CDR3: CASSGPGTTNEKLFF
DNA: TGCGCCAGCAGCGGACCAGGGACGACTAATGAAAAACTGTTTTTT

D: NA
size: NA
J: TRBJ1-4
V: TRBV20-1
CDR3: CSASGLPGGEKLFF
DNA: TGCAGTGCTTCCGGCCTCCCTGGTGGTGAAAAACTGTTTTTT

D: NA
size: once
J: TRBJ1-2
V: TRBV27
CDR3: CASSPSGGGGYTF
DNA: TGTGCCAGCAGTCCCTCCGGGGGCGGAGGCTACACCTTC

D: NA
size: few
J: TRBJ2-3
V: TRBV12-3/TRBV12-4
CDR3: CASSFGVNTDTQYF
DNA: TGTGCCAGCAGTTTCGGGGTGAATACAGATACGCAGTATTTT

D: TRBD2
size: NA
J: TRBJ2-3
V: TRBV12-3/TRBV12-4
CDR3: CASSPRLAGAPDTQYF
DNA: TGTGCCAGCAGTCCCCGACTAGCGGGAGCCCCAGATACGCAGTATTTT

D: TRBD2
size: NA
J: TRBJ2-7
V: TRBV3-1
CDR3: CASSQGPAGVALEQYF
DNA: TGTGCCAGCAGCCAGGGCCCAGCGGGAGTGGCTCTCGAGCAGTACTTC

D: NA
size: few
J: TRBJ2-5
V: TRBV5-1
CDR3: CASNELGQETQYF
DNA: TGCGCCAGCAATGAGTTGGGCCAAGAGACCCAGTACTTC

D: TRBD1
size: NA
J: TRBJ2-3
V: TRBV5-1
CDR3: CASSLEQGAWDTQYF
DNA: TGCGCCAGCAGCTTGGAGCAGGGGGCTTGGGATACGCAGTATTTT

D: NA
size: many
J: TRBJ2-7
V: TRBV3-1
CDR3: CASSQTSGRGEQYF
DNA: TGTGCCAGCAGCCAAACCTCGGGACGCGGCGAGCAGTACTTC

D: NA
size: NA
J: TRBJ2-2
V: TRBV12-3/TRBV12-4
CDR3: CASSGTLGTGELFF
DNA: TGTGCCAGCAGCGGGACGCTGGGCACCGGGGAGCTGTTTTTT

D: NA
size: NA
J: TRBJ2-1
V: TRBV6-1
CDR3: CASGQPSSYNEQFF
DNA: TGTGCCAGCGGTCAGCCAAGCTCCTACAATGAGCAGTTCTTC

D: TRBD2
size: NA
J: TRBJ2-3
V: TRBV4-1
CDR3: CASSRLGLAGTDTQYF
DNA: TGCGCCAGCAGCCGCCTTGGGCTAGCGGGTACAGATACGCAGTATTTT

D: TRBD1
size: NA
J: TRBJ2-6
V: TRBV12-3/TRBV12-4
CDR3: CASRADRGLYSGANVLTF
DNA: TGTGCCAGCAGGGCCGACAGGGGGCTCTATTCTGGGGCCAACGTCCTGACTTTC

D: NA
size: NA
J: TRBJ2-7
V: TRBV6-2/TRBV6-3
CDR3: CASSRRAGNYEQYF
DNA: TGTGCCAGCAGTAGAAGGGCGGGCAATTACGAGCAGTACTTC

D: NA
size: few
J: TRBJ2-1
V: TRBV11-1
CDR3: CASSMDNEQFF
DNA: TGTGCCAGCAGTATGGACAATGAGCAGTTCTTC

D: NA
size: NA
J: TRBJ2-1
V: TRBV6-1
CDR3: CASSPPTRLGGVNEQFF
DNA: TGTGCCAGCAGTCCACCCACCAGACTAGGTGGGGTCAATGAGCAGTTCTTC

D: NA
size: NA
J: TRBJ1-4
V: TRBV18
CDR3: CASSPIRDGNEKLFF
DNA: TGTGCCAGCTCACCAATTAGGGACGGAAATGAAAAACTGTTTTTT

D: NA
size: few
J: TRBJ1-5
V: TRBV5-5
CDR3: CASSLIGRQPQHF
DNA: TGTGCCAGCAGCTTGATAGGGAGGCAGCCCCAGCATTTT

D: TRBD1
size: NA
J: TRBJ1-2
V: TRBV12-3/TRBV12-4
CDR3: CASSSTGEGYGYTF
DNA: TGTGCCAGCAGTTCAACAGGGGAGGGCTATGGCTACACCTTC

D: NA
size: few
J: TRBJ1-2
V: TRBV12-3/TRBV12-4
CDR3: CASSFAVVYGYTF
DNA: TGTGCCAGCAGTTTCGCGGTTGTCTATGGCTACACCTTC

D: NA
size: NA
J: TRBJ2-7
V: TRBV5-1
CDR3: CASSLHGGNYEQYF
DNA: TGCGCCAGCAGCTTGCATGGAGGGAACTACGAGCAGTACTTC

D: TRBD1
size: few
J: TRBJ2-7
V: TRBV29-1
CDR3: CSVIRDRHYEQYF
DNA: TGCAGCGTTATCCGGGACAGGCACTACGAGCAGTACTTC

D: NA
size: few
J: TRBJ2-3
V: TRBV5-5
CDR3: CASSLRIGTDTQYF
DNA: TGTGCCAGCAGCTTGAGAATTGGTACAGATACGCAGTATTTT

D: TRBD2
size: NA
J: TRBJ2-2
V: TRBV12-3/TRBV12-4
CDR3: CASSRLASGELFF
DNA: TGTGCCAGCAGCCGACTAGCGTCCGGGGAGCTGTTTTTT

D: NA
size: NA
J: TRBJ1-5
V: TRBV7-2
CDR3: CASSSTLLNQPQHF
DNA: TGTGCCAGCAGCTCCACCCTCCTGAATCAGCCCCAGCATTTT

D: NA
size: few
J: TRBJ2-1
V: TRBV7-8
CDR3: CASSLATLAGSSYNEQFF
DNA: TGTGCCAGCAGCTTAGCTACTCTTGCGGGGAGCTCCTACAATGAGCAGTTCTTC